The rows below give T cell receptor beta chains drawn from one sample of a study of cytomegalovirus exposure and HLA in healthy donors. The data were produced by immunoSEQ multiplex PCR, yet TCRdb's version contains in-frame clones alone and is incomplete. Counted here are roughly 150,000 clones, roughly 96% occurring once; the ten biggest clones make up approximately 1%. Sequences were obtained from PBMCs. The receptor set was obtained from a woman younger than 30 in good health and CMV-seronegative. The CDR3 runs from the conserved cysteine through the conserved F or W. The order of the fields is D gene, clone size, J gene, V gene, CDR3 protein, CDR3 DNA. A D gene is named only where the DNA matches it firmly. Size values are once, few and many counts, or a class for expanded clones, and some rows have none.

d_gene: NA
abundance: NA
j_gene: TRBJ1-5
v_gene: TRBV5-1
CDR3aa: CASSPAGNSNQPQHF
CDR3nt: TGCGCCAGCAGCCCGGCGGGGAATAGCAATCAGCCCCAGCATTTT

d_gene: NA
abundance: NA
j_gene: TRBJ2-6
v_gene: TRBV15
CDR3aa: CATSRAGRGANVLTF
CDR3nt: TGTGCCACCAGCAGAGCGGGAAGGGGGGCCAACGTCCTGACTTTC

d_gene: NA
abundance: NA
j_gene: TRBJ1-6
v_gene: TRBV27
CDR3aa: CASSLGHSSPLHF
CDR3nt: TGTGCCAGCAGTTTAGGGCACTCCTCACCCCTCCACTTT

d_gene: NA
abundance: NA
j_gene: TRBJ2-1
v_gene: TRBV29-1
CDR3aa: CSVEPTGRGSYNEQFF
CDR3nt: TGCAGCGTGGAACCTACAGGGAGGGGCTCCTACAATGAGCAGTTCTTC

d_gene: NA
abundance: once
j_gene: TRBJ2-5
v_gene: TRBV5-1
CDR3aa: CASSDRRDGETQYF
CDR3nt: TGCGCCAGCAGTGATCGCAGGGATGGGGAGACCCAGTACTTC

d_gene: TRBD1
abundance: NA
j_gene: TRBJ2-3
v_gene: TRBV7-3
CDR3aa: CASSLTTGSTDTQYF
CDR3nt: TGTGCCAGCAGCCTAACGACAGGGAGCACAGATACGCAGTATTTT

d_gene: NA
abundance: NA
j_gene: TRBJ1-1
v_gene: TRBV5-1
CDR3aa: CASMGARRVEAFF
CDR3nt: TGCGCCAGCATGGGGGCCCGACGGGTTGAAGCTTTCTTT

d_gene: NA
abundance: NA
j_gene: TRBJ2-5
v_gene: TRBV5-1
CDR3aa: CASSLGQRGETQYF
CDR3nt: TGCGCCAGCAGCTTGGGGCAGCGTGGGGAGACCCAGTACTTC

d_gene: NA
abundance: NA
j_gene: TRBJ2-3
v_gene: TRBV20-1
CDR3aa: CSEKRADTQYF
CDR3nt: TGCAGTGAAAAGAGGGCAGATACGCAGTATTTT

d_gene: NA
abundance: NA
j_gene: TRBJ1-2
v_gene: TRBV6-1
CDR3aa: CASKRLVGYTF
CDR3nt: TGTGCCAGCAAGCGATTGGTTGGCTACACCTTC

d_gene: TRBD1
abundance: NA
j_gene: TRBJ1-1
v_gene: TRBV5-1
CDR3aa: CASSLGDRGRMNTEAFF
CDR3nt: TGCGCCAGCAGCTTGGGGGACAGGGGTAGAATGAACACTGAAGCTTTCTTT

d_gene: NA
abundance: NA
j_gene: TRBJ1-5
v_gene: TRBV6-1
CDR3aa: CASTPTSGSNQPQHF
CDR3nt: TGTGCCAGCACTCCAACCTCAGGTAGCAATCAGCCCCAGCATTTT

d_gene: TRBD1
abundance: NA
j_gene: TRBJ1-5
v_gene: TRBV6-5
CDR3aa: CASRLTGANQPQHF
CDR3nt: TGTGCCAGCAGACTAACAGGGGCCAATCAGCCCCAGCATTTT

d_gene: TRBD1
abundance: NA
j_gene: TRBJ1-2
v_gene: TRBV2
CDR3aa: CATPGDRGEGYTF
CDR3nt: TGTGCCACCCCGGGCGACAGGGGTGAAGGCTACACCTTC

d_gene: TRBD1
abundance: NA
j_gene: TRBJ1-6
v_gene: TRBV27
CDR3aa: CASSFRTGGSYNSPLHF
CDR3nt: TGTGCCAGCAGTTTCCGGACAGGGGGGTCCTATAATTCACCCCTCCACTTT

d_gene: NA
abundance: NA
j_gene: TRBJ2-7
v_gene: TRBV19
CDR3aa: CASTDSGLKGVYF
CDR3nt: TGTGCCAGTACCGACTCGGGGCTTAAGGGGGTGTACTTC

d_gene: NA
abundance: once
j_gene: TRBJ1-2
v_gene: TRBV9
CDR3aa: CASSVGLSYGYTF
CDR3nt: TGTGCCAGCAGCGTAGGACTGTCTTATGGCTACACCTTC

d_gene: TRBD2
abundance: NA
j_gene: TRBJ2-3
v_gene: TRBV7-3
CDR3aa: CASSIGLAEPPDTQYF
CDR3nt: TGTGCCAGCAGTATTGGACTAGCGGAACCTCCAGATACGCAGTATTTT

d_gene: TRBD1
abundance: NA
j_gene: TRBJ2-3
v_gene: TRBV27
CDR3aa: CASSSTGGWGAQYF
CDR3nt: TGTGCCAGCAGCTCGACAGGGGGATGGGGCGCGCAGTATTTT

d_gene: TRBD2
abundance: NA
j_gene: TRBJ2-7
v_gene: TRBV7-9
CDR3aa: CASSSDERGVYEQYF
CDR3nt: TGTGCCAGCAGCTCGGATGAGCGGGGGGTTTACGAGCAGTACTTC

d_gene: NA
abundance: NA
j_gene: TRBJ1-2
v_gene: TRBV19
CDR3aa: CASSILYEMTEKQNYGYTF
CDR3nt: TGTGCCAGTAGTATCTTATACGAGATGACAGAGAAGCAGAACTATGGCTACACCTTC

d_gene: NA
abundance: NA
j_gene: TRBJ1-5
v_gene: TRBV6-6
CDR3aa: CASSYADFNQPQHF
CDR3nt: TGTGCCAGCAGTTACGCCGACTTCAATCAGCCCCAGCATTTT

d_gene: TRBD2
abundance: NA
j_gene: TRBJ2-2
v_gene: TRBV27
CDR3aa: CASSLLGRGGDTGELFF
CDR3nt: TGTGCCAGCAGTTTATTGGGTCGGGGGGGAGATACCGGGGAGCTGTTTTTT

d_gene: NA
abundance: NA
j_gene: TRBJ2-7
v_gene: TRBV7-9
CDR3aa: CASSRETQGYEQYF
CDR3nt: TGTGCCAGCAGCCGCGAAACACAGGGCTACGAGCAGTACTTC

d_gene: NA
abundance: NA
j_gene: TRBJ1-2
v_gene: TRBV7-2
CDR3aa: CASSSTRPNYGYTF
CDR3nt: TGTGCCAGCAGCTCGACTCGACCTAACTATGGCTACACCTTC

d_gene: NA
abundance: NA
j_gene: TRBJ1-3
v_gene: TRBV2
CDR3aa: CASSEAWGAGNTIYF
CDR3nt: TGTGCCAGCAGTGAAGCGTGGGGGGCTGGAAACACCATATATTTT

d_gene: NA
abundance: once
j_gene: TRBJ2-1
v_gene: TRBV18
CDR3aa: CASSPGGAHNEQFF
CDR3nt: TGTGCCAGCTCACCGGGGGGAGCCCACAATGAGCAGTTCTTC

d_gene: NA
abundance: once
j_gene: TRBJ1-2
v_gene: TRBV30
CDR3aa: CAWSVPGRDYGYTF
CDR3nt: TGTGCCTGGAGTGTTCCGGGAAGAGACTATGGCTACACCTTC

d_gene: TRBD1
abundance: NA
j_gene: TRBJ1-6
v_gene: TRBV4-1
CDR3aa: CASSSPGGQGNSPLHF
CDR3nt: TGCGCCAGCAGCAGCCCCGGGGGACAGGGGAATTCACCCCTCCACTTT

d_gene: TRBD1
abundance: NA
j_gene: TRBJ1-4
v_gene: TRBV4-1
CDR3aa: CASSQGTGATNEKLFF
CDR3nt: TGCGCCAGCAGCCAGGGGACAGGGGCAACTAATGAAAAACTGTTTTTT

d_gene: TRBD1
abundance: NA
j_gene: TRBJ2-7
v_gene: TRBV19
CDR3aa: CASSTGTGGRGQYF
CDR3nt: TGTGCCAGTAGTACAGGGACAGGGGGCAGGGGGCAGTACTTC

d_gene: TRBD1
abundance: few
j_gene: TRBJ1-4
v_gene: TRBV25-1
CDR3aa: CASSAGQGVVDEKLFF
CDR3nt: TGTGCCAGCAGTGCTGGACAGGGAGTAGTGGATGAAAAACTGTTTTTT

d_gene: TRBD1
abundance: NA
j_gene: TRBJ2-1
v_gene: TRBV7-9
CDR3aa: CASRTVNRGFDEQFF
CDR3nt: TGTGCCAGCAGGACAGTGAACAGGGGGTTCGATGAGCAGTTCTTC

d_gene: NA
abundance: NA
j_gene: TRBJ1-1
v_gene: TRBV30
CDR3aa: CAWSGGEGTEAFF
CDR3nt: TGTGCCTGGAGTGGGGGGGAAGGCACTGAAGCTTTCTTT

d_gene: NA
abundance: NA
j_gene: TRBJ2-2
v_gene: TRBV27
CDR3aa: CASSLSVIPHTGELFF
CDR3nt: TGTGCCAGCAGTTTGTCAGTAATTCCCCACACCGGGGAGCTGTTTTTT

d_gene: NA
abundance: NA
j_gene: TRBJ1-5
v_gene: TRBV5-5
CDR3aa: CASSLDGLYQPQHF
CDR3nt: TGTGCCAGCAGCTTGGACGGACTCTATCAGCCCCAGCATTTT